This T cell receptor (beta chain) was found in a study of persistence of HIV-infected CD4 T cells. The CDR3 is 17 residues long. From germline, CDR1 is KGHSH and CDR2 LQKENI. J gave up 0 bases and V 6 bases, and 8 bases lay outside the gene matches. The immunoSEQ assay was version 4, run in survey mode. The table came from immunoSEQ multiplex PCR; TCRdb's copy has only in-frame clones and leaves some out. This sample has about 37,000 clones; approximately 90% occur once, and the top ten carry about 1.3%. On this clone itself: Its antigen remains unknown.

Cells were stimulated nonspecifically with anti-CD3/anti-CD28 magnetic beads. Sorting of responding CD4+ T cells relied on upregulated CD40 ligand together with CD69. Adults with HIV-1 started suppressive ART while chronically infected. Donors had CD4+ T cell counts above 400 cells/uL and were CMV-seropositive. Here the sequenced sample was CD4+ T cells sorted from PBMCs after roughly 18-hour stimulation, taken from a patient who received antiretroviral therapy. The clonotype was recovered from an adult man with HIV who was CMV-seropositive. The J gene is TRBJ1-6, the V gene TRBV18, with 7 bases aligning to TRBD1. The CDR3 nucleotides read TGTGCCAGCTCGCCGGGACAGACCTTCTCCTATAATTCACCCCTCCACTTT. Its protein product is CASSPGQTFSYNSPLHF.